This T cell receptor (beta chain) came from a study of T cells in Graves' hyperthyroidism and ophthalmopathy. This clonotype was seen ten or more times. Its antigen is not identified. In making diagnoses, clinical symptoms, serum thyroxine and TRAb, thyroid ultrasound and orbital computed tomography were all used. Findings and limits, study-wide: Ophthalmopathy stood apart from stable hyperthyroidism in a 13 V-J model.

Using RNA transcripts as the source, TCR beta CDR3 regions were amplified. When the TCR CDR3 underwent first-round RT-PCR, the HTBI primer set was used. One entry per CDR3 protein, called by TCRdb with MiXCR from the multiplex PCR reads. The profile shows about 560,000 distinct CDR3 sequences, 13% to 15% of them singletons. Material: blood. The sequence was obtained from a woman between 40 and 55 years old with Graves' hyperthyroidism.

The CDR3 nucleotides read TGTGCCAGCAGAACCACAGGGAGATATGGCTACACCTTC. This codes for CASRTTGRYGYTF. The V and J genes are TRBV6-1 and TRBJ1-2; D may be TRBD1 (6 bases). CDR1 and CDR2 from the germline V gene are MNHNS and SASEGT. The germline V and J ends were trimmed by 6 bases and 5 bases, with 13 bases remaining between them. There are 13 residues in the CDR3.